These T cell receptor beta chains were read from a single sample in a study of cytomegalovirus exposure and HLA in healthy donors. Method: immunoSEQ multiplex PCR; TCRdb's copy keeps in-frame clones and lacks some. This table has more than 150,000 clones, about four fifths appearing once. Sequencing used PBMCs. These receptors all come from a woman aged 45-59 years in good health and CMV-seropositive. Each CDR3 is given with its conserved first and last residue. A D gene is named only where the DNA matches it firmly. Part of the rows lack a size; the others show once, few, many or a class for expanded clones.

J: TRBJ2-1
size: .
D: .
V: TRBV6-6
CDR3: CASSYGRDNEQFF
DNA: TGTGCCAGCAGTTACGGGCGGGACAATGAGCAGTTCTTC

J: TRBJ1-1
size: .
D: .
V: TRBV30
CDR3: CAWSADSYTEAFF
DNA: TGTGCCTGGAGCGCAGACAGTTACACTGAAGCTTTCTTT

J: TRBJ1-5
size: .
D: .
V: TRBV7-9
CDR3: CASSSWARTYQPQHF
DNA: TGTGCCAGCAGCTCCTGGGCCAGAACCTATCAGCCCCAGCATTTT

J: TRBJ2-7
size: .
D: TRBD2
V: TRBV4-2
CDR3: CASSHPSGGDEQYF
DNA: TGTGCCAGCAGCCACCCTAGCGGGGGGGACGAGCAGTACTTC

J: TRBJ1-1
size: .
D: TRBD1
V: TRBV11-3
CDR3: CASSRGTANTEAFF
DNA: TGTGCCAGCAGCCGTGGGACAGCAAACACTGAAGCTTTCTTT

J: TRBJ2-4
size: once
D: .
V: TRBV7-2
CDR3: CASSPGTPNIQYF
DNA: TGTGCCAGCAGCCCCGGGACTCCTAACATTCAGTACTTC

J: TRBJ2-7
size: .
D: .
V: TRBV28
CDR3: CASSLLGRGINEQYF
DNA: TGTGCCAGCAGTTTATTAGGGCGGGGTATAAACGAGCAGTACTTC

J: TRBJ2-7
size: .
D: .
V: TRBV30
CDR3: CAWSVSRGASEQCF
DNA: TGTGCCTGGAGTGTGTCGCGGGGAGCTTCCGAGCAGTGCTTC

J: TRBJ2-5
size: .
D: .
V: TRBV11-2
CDR3: CASSLDGASRETQYF
DNA: TGTGCCAGCAGCTTAGATGGAGCTAGCCGGGAGACCCAGTACTTC

J: TRBJ2-1
size: .
D: TRBD1
V: TRBV18
CDR3: CASSPRQGGNEQFF
DNA: TGTGCCAGCTCACCTAGACAGGGGGGCAATGAGCAGTTCTTC

J: TRBJ2-7
size: few
D: TRBD2
V: TRBV5-5
CDR3: CASSSIAGRASYEQYF
DNA: TGTGCCAGCAGCTCAATCGCCGGGAGGGCCTCCTACGAGCAGTACTTC

J: TRBJ1-6
size: .
D: .
V: TRBV5-3
CDR3: CARSLPGDLEDSPLHF
DNA: TGTGCCAGAAGCCTACCAGGGGATCTAGAGGATTCACCCCTCCACTTT

J: TRBJ2-4
size: .
D: TRBD1
V: TRBV18
CDR3: CASSPEQGAGIQYF
DNA: TGTGCCAGCTCGCCAGAACAGGGGGCGGGCATTCAGTACTTC

J: TRBJ1-3
size: .
D: TRBD1
V: TRBV5-8
CDR3: CASSPPGQVTGNTIYF
DNA: TGTGCCAGCAGCCCTCCGGGACAGGTGACTGGAAACACCATATATTTT

J: TRBJ1-5
size: .
D: TRBD1
V: TRBV6-5
CDR3: CASSPTGSGQPQHF
DNA: TGTGCCAGCAGTCCGACAGGGTCAGGGCAGCCCCAGCATTTT

J: TRBJ2-5
size: .
D: TRBD1
V: TRBV7-6
CDR3: CASSQWDRAGEQYF
DNA: TGTGCCAGCAGCCAATGGGACAGGGCGGGGGAGCAGTACTTC

J: TRBJ1-2
size: .
D: .
V: TRBV4-1
CDR3: CASSQPPGQWDYGYTF
DNA: TGCGCCAGCAGCCAACCCCCGGGACAATGGGACTATGGCTACACCTTC

J: TRBJ2-7
size: .
D: TRBD1
V: TRBV27
CDR3: CASSLRGQGTEQYF
DNA: TGTGCCAGCAGTTTAAGGGGACAGGGGACCGAGCAGTACTTC

J: TRBJ2-7
size: .
D: .
V: TRBV28
CDR3: CASSFTPAYEQYF
DNA: TGTGCCAGCAGTTTTACCCCCGCCTACGAGCAGTACTTC